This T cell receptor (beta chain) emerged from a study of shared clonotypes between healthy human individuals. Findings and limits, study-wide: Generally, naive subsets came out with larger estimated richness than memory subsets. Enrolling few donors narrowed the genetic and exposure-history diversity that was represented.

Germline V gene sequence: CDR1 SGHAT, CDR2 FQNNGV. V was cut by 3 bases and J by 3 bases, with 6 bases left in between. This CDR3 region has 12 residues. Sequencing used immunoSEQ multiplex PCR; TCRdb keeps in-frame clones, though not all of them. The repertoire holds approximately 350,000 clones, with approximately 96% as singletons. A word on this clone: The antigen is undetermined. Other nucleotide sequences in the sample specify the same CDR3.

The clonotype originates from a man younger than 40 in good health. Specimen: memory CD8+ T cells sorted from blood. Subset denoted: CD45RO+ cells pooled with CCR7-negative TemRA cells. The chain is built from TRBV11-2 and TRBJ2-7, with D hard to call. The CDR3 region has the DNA TGTGCCAGCAGCTTGAGCAGCTACGAGCAGTACTTC. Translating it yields CASSLSSYEQYF.